The entry below gives a single TCR beta chain sequence along with its context. The authors sorted CD4+ naive, central memory, regulatory and stem cell-like memory cells via CD45RO/CCR7/CD25/CD127/CD95/CD27. The isolated RNA, all of it, was reverse transcribed, so expressed TCRB transcripts were what got sequenced. Generated by immunoSEQ multiplex PCR, the TCRdb table keeps only in-frame clones and is missing some. The sample shows around 150,000 clones, approximately 8.1% of them seen only once. This specimen comes from a study of beta chain features in type 1 diabetes. CDR3 length: 15 amino acids. J lost 4 bases, V lost 5 bases, and 9 bases had no gene match. Germline CDR1 is SGHTA and CDR2 is FQGTGA.

The sequence was obtained from a man between 18 and 29 years old in good health. The genes are TRBV7-3 and TRBJ2-3; TRBD2 agrees at 7 bases. Sequencing was performed on central memory CD4+ T cells from blood. This CDR3 is CASSPRRESPDTQYF. CDR3 nucleotide sequence: TGTGCCAGCAGCCCACGGCGGGAGTCCCCAGATACGCAGTATTTT.